The source of this T cell receptor (beta chain) is a study of human T cells and chemical hapten exposure (dated by TCRdb to about 2021). Background on the whole study: For sensitization, 2% DPC in acetone was applied to a roughly 2 cm by roughly 2 cm area of upper inner arm skin. The patient cohort, mostly female, included alopecia areata with under or over 50% scalp involvement, alopecia totalis and alopecia universalis. Patients additionally received weekly therapeutic DPC doses to the scalp throughout the approximately 22-week study period. Patch testing was performed on the upper back with Finn chambers containing 0.01% DPC, and the patch tests were scored after 6 days according to International Contact Dermatitis Research Group standards. In alopecia patients, the study followed how the peripheral blood TCR repertoire changed in vivo over primary and secondary sensitization to diphenylcyclopropenone (DPC), a hapten. Libraries were pooled for sequencing, and variation in per-sample TCR yields was attributed mainly to small differences in library volumes within the pool. Blood samples were taken from patients before sensitization (week 0) and then at 2, 6 and about 24 weeks after DPC sensitization. Blood for TCR sequencing was provided by twenty-nine alopecia patients at one to four time points (pre-sensitization, 2, 6 and 24 weeks). Study-wide findings and limitations: The number of PT1 expanded TCRs positively correlated with patch test score, significant at thresholds 8, 16 and 32 but not 4. The number of TCRs above 1 in 1000 frequency did not change with DPC sensitization; there was no evidence of global repertoire structure alterations. Compared with pre-sensitization or healthy control sets, expanded TCRs formed significantly more large CDR3 similarity clusters, which is consistent with antigen-driven responses. Because every patient had alopecia, a presumed autoimmune disease, the patients' immune response might differ from that of healthy individuals. After repeated subsampling, the strength of the expansion versus patch-test correlation and the threshold at which it became significant changed.

Reading the germline V gene gives CDR1 MGHRA and CDR2 YSYEKL. From its cysteine to its phenylalanine, the CDR3 spans 17 amino acids. Of all the DNA, just the CDR3 is kept, 51 bases in frame from base 1. The junction shows trimming of 3 bases on V and 1 base on J, plus 17 bases between the germline ends. According to the study, the label for this sample's time point signals: patch test 3, about 24 weeks after DPC sensitization. This specimen's treatment or condition label, interpreted: therapeutic diphenylcyclopropenone sensitization with weekly scalp DPC. At every patch-test visit, the blood draw took place before the patch test was put on. Patients were considered eligible if aged 18 to 70, diagnosed with alopecia and deemed suitable for DPC therapy, and patients were excluded if pregnant. Total RNA was isolated from unfractionated whole blood collected in Tempus Blood RNA tubes. The receptor library was made with RACE. The sequencer listed for this sample is NextSeq 500. Library preparation attached unique molecular identifiers to individual cDNA molecules for quantitative, reproducible TCR counting. From each blood RNA sample, both TCR alpha and TCR beta chains were sequenced. In the source study's methods: Samples had a median of approximately 96,000 TCRs, with a range from roughly 20,000 to 690,600. The Decombinator software suite was used to annotate the V, J and CDR3 of the TCR reads. For the PS versus PT1 abundance plots, all samples were subsampled to the same number of TCRs (28,000). TCRs were defined as expanded if absent before sensitization and observed at least eight times at the 2-week time point. TCRdb reprocessed the public reads (quality trimming at Q25 with fastp, clone calling with MiXCR) and kept in-frame beta chains. Rows with one shared CDR3 protein collapse into an entry with the most common genes and DNA. None of the V and J calls come from the authors' own analysis; TCRdb made them. Within this sample are around 27,000 distinct CDR3 sequences, with nearly 6% of them counted one time only. About 6% of the sample rests with the top ten.

This clonotype was detected ten times or more. Its antigen remains unidentified. Base quality data are lacking; no much larger clone is found one base away. In this chain, TRBV4-1 is recombined with TRBJ2-3, with the D gene uncertain. The receptor was derived from a man younger than 40 with alopecia areata. Some clones in this sample may be carry-over from other donors' samples. The starting material was whole blood, obtained in connection with sensitization to the hapten diphenylcyclopropenone (DPC). The sequence in DNA is TGCGCCAGCAGCCAGCTAGATATGGGGTTCGGCACAGATACGCAGTATTTT. Protein translation: CASSQLDMGFGTDTQYF.